The entry below gives a single TCR beta chain sequence along with its context. Its target is unknown. The sample is drawn from a study of shared clonotypes between healthy human individuals. Study at large: Each donor's CD4 naive and CD4 memory cells filled three plates apiece, CD8 naive two, and CD8 memory one.

Researchers ran the assay at a deep level. The repertoire was sequenced with immunoSEQ multiplex PCR; TCRdb's copy has only in-frame clones and lacks some. Of around 1 million clones detected, approximately 76% appear once; the ten largest clones hold about 1.5%. General observations from the study: Sharing across four donors was highest in naive CD4 (approximately 5%) and lowest in memory CD8 (0.4%). Non-shared clonotypes showed lower generation probabilities than clonotypes common to all four donors.

The receptor was isolated from a young man in good health. Sequenced material: memory CD4+ T cells sorted from blood. Specified subset: CD45RA-negative fraction.

The CDR3 nucleotides read TGCGCCAGCAGCTTGTCGGGACAGGCCCCCTCAGATACGCAGTATTTT. This gives the protein CASSLSGQAPSDTQYF. The chain links TRBV5-1 to TRBJ2-3; 8 nucleotides line up with TRBD1. Trimming at V came to 1 base and at J to 4 bases, leaving 8 bases not matched to a gene. The CDR3 runs to 16 residues. In germline, CDR1 is SGHRS, CDR2 YFSETQ.